This TCR beta chain was retrieved from a study of early T cells in non-severe SARS-CoV-2 infection. At the level of the study: Sequencing input comprised bulk RNA from unsorted whole blood; chain pairing was not available.

The TCR library protocol attached unique molecular identifiers to the individual cDNA molecules. TCRdb reprocessed the 5' RACE reads via MiXCR and lists one record per CDR3 protein. The sample consists of 85,000 to 100,000 distinct CDR3 sequences, over 10% of them appearing once. The CDR3 runs to 16 residues. Germline V gives CDR1 MGHDK, CDR2 SYGVNS. As to this clonotype: Its specificity is unknown. One end of the junction does not line up with germline, which may come from a read error.

Overall study findings and caveats: Reliance on VDJdb matching favored anti-spike CD8 responses; private and CD4 specificities were missed.

Sequenced input: whole blood. This TCR was recovered from an adult who was a healthcare worker with PCR-confirmed SARS-CoV-2 infection or an uninfected control (not recorded which). The chain couples TRBV25-1 to TRBJ2-7; D remains ambiguous. DNA for the CDR3: TGTGTCAGCAGTGAATCTGGTCCCCGAGGAAGCTACGAGCAGTACTTC. It specifies CVSSESGPRGSYEQYF.